The present TCR beta chain was sequenced within a study of shared clonotypes between healthy human individuals. The study's findings and limits: Unshared clonotypes carried lower generation probabilities than those common to all four donors.

About this clone: Antigen unknown.

V lost 0 bases to trimming and J lost 1 base, with 9 bases between them. Per germline, CDR1 KGHSH and CDR2 LQKENI. CDR3 size: 16 residues. At deep level, the assay was performed. Measured with immunoSEQ multiplex PCR; TCRdb has only the in-frame clones, and not every one. The table shows about 1.1 million clones, with around 82% occurring only once. Splitting of CD4+ cells produced CD45RA+ naive and CD45RA-negative memory subsets. Specimen: memory CD4+ T cells from PBMCs. Subset: CD45RA-negative fraction. This chain links TRBV18 with TRBJ2-2; TRBD2 is a possible D gene (6 bases). The TCR comes from a man aged 18 to 29 in good health. Some clones in this sample may be carry-over from other donors' samples. CDR3 residues: CASSPPEGGNTGELFF. In DNA form, the CDR3 reads TGTGCCAGCTCACCACCCGAGGGAGGGAACACCGGGGAGCTGTTTTTT.